This TCR beta chain originates from a study of T-cell memory formation after mild COVID-19. One entry per CDR3 protein results from TCRdb running MiXCR on the 5' RACE reads. The repertoire holds 49,000 or so distinct CDR3 sequences, with 5.5% to 7.5% as singletons. This CDR3 has 15 amino acids. V lost 8 bases to trimming and J lost 3 bases, with 17 bases between them. Germline V gene data show CDR1 as SNHLY and CDR2 as FYNNEI. A few counts support this clonotype. The receptor comes from a man aged 18 to 29 who had mild COVID-19 (a few samples of this study predate the infection). Cell type and time point are not known. The chain couples TRBV2 to TRBJ1-3, with D unclear. The sequencing sample was made of PBMCs or a T cell subset sorted from them (not recorded which). The CDR3 DNA reads as TGTGCCAGCTCCCCCGTGGCCGAAGATGGAAACACCATATATTTT. This gives the protein CASSPVAEDGNTIYF.